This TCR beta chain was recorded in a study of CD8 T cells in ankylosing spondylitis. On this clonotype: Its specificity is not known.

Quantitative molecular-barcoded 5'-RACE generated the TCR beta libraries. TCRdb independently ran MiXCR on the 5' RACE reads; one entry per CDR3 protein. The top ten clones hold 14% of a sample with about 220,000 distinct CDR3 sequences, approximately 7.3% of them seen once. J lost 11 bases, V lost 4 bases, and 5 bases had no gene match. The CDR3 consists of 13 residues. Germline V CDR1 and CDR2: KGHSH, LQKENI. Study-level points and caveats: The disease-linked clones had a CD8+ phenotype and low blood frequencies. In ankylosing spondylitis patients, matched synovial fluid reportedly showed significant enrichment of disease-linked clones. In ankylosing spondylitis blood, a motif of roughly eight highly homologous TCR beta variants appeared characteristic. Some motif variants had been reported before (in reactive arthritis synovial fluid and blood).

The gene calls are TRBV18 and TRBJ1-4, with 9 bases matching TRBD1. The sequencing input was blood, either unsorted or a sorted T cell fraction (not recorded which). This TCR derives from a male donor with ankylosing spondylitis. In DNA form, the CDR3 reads TGTGCCAGCTCACTCCGGGACAGGGCTAAACTGTTTTTT. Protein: CASSLRDRAKLFF.